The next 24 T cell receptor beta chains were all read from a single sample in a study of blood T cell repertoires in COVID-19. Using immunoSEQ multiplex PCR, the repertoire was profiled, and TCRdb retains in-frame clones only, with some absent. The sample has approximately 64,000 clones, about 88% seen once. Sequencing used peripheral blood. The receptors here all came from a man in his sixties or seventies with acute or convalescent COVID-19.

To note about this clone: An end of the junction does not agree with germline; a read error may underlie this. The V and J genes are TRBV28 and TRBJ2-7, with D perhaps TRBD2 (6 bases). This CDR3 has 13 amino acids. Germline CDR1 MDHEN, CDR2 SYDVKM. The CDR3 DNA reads TGTGCCAGCAGTCCGGAGAGGACTATTGGTTGGAACTTC. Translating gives CASSPERTIGWNF.

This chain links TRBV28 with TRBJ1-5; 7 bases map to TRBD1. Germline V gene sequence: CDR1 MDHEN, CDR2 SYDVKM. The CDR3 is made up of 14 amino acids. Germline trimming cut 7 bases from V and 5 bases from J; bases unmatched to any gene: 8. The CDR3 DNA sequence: TGTGCCAGCAAAGAGGGGGCCACGCATCAGCCCCAGCATTTT. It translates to CASKEGATHQPQHF.

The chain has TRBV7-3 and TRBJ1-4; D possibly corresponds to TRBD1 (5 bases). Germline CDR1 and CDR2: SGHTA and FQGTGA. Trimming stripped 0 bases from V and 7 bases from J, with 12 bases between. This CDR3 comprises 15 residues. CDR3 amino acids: CASSLTGGFGEKLFF. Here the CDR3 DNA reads TGTGCCAGCAGCTTAACGGGGGGTTTTGGTGAAAAACTGTTTTTT.

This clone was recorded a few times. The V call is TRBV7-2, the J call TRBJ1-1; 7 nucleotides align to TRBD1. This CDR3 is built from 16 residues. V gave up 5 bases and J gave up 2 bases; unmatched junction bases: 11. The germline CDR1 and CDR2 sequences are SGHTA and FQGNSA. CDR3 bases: TGTGCCAGCAGCAGACAGGGCCCGCCATTAAACACTGAAGCTTTCTTT. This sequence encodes CASSRQGPPLNTEAFF.

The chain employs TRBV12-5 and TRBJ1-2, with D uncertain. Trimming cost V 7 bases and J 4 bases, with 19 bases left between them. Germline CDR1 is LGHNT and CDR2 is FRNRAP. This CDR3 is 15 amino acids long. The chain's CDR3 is CASAPGSGKGYGYTF. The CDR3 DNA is TGTGCTAGTGCCCCCGGGAGTGGCAAGGGCTATGGCTACACCTTC.

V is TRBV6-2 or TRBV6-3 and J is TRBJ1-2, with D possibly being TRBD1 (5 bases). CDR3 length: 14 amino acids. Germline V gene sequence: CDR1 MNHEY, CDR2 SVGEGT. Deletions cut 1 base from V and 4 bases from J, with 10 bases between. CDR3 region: CASSYLTDFYGYTF. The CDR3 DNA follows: TGTGCCAGCAGTTACTTGACAGATTTCTATGGCTACACCTTC.

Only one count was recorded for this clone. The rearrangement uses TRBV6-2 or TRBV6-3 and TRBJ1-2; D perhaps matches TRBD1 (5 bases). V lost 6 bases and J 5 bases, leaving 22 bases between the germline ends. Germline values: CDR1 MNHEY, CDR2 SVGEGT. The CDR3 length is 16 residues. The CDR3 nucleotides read TGTGCCAGCAGCCCCCCTCGGGGGGGAGGTTTGTATGGCTACACCTTC. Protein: CASSPPRGGGLYGYTF.

The CDR3 here is CSVDSSVAQYF. The CDR3 DNA is TGCAGCGTTGACTCTAGCGTGGCGCAGTATTTT. V is TRBV29-1 and J is TRBJ2-3; D is perhaps TRBD2 (6 bases). The CDR3 length is 11 residues. Trimming removed 3 bases at V and 10 bases at J, with 11 bases between. The germline CDR1 and CDR2 sequences are SQVTM and ANQGSEA.

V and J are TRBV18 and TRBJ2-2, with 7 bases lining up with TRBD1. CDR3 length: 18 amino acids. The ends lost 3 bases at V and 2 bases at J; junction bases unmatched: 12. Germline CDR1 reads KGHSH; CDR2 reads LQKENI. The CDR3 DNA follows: TGTGCCAGCTCACCTTTCAATACCGGGACAGCAAACACCGGGGAGCTGTTTTTT. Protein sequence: CASSPFNTGTANTGELFF.

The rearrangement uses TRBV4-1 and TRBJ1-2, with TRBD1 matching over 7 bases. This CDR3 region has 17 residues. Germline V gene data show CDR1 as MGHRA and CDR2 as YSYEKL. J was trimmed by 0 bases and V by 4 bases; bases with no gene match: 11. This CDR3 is CASSLGTAYPANYGYTF. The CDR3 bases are TGCGCCAGCAGCCTGGGGACAGCTTATCCCGCTAACTATGGCTACACCTTC.

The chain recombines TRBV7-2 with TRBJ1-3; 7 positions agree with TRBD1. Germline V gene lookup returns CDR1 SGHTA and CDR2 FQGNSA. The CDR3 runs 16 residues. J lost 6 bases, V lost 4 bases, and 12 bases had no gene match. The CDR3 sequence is CASSSPPRQGENTIYF. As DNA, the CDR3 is TGTGCCAGCAGCTCCCCCCCCCGACAGGGTGAAAACACCATATATTTT.

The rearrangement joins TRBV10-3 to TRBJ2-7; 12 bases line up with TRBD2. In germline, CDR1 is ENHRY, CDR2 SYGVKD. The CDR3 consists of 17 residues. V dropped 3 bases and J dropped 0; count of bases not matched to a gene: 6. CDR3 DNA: TGTGCCATCAGTGACGCTAGCGGGGGGGCCCACTCCTACGAGCAGTACTTC. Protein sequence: CAISDASGGAHSYEQYF.

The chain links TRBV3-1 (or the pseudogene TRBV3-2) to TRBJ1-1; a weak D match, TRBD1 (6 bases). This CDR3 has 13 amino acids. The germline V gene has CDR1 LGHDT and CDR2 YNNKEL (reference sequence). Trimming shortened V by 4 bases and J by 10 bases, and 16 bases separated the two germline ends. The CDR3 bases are TGTGCCAGCAGCCGCAGGGGAGGGCAGGGAGCTTTCTTT. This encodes CASSRRGGQGAFF.

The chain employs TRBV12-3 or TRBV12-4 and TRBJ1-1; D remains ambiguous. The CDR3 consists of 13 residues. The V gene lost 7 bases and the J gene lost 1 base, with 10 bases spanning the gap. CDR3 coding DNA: TGTGCCAGCACCGCGGGTCAGAACACTGAAGCTTTCTTT. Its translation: CASTAGQNTEAFF.

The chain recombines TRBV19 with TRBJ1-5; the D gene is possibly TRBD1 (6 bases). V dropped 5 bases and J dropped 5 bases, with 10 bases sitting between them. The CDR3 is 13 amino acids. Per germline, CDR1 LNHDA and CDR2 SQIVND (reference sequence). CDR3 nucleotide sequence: TGTGCCAGTAGTTTTAACAGGGATCAGCCCCAGCATTTT. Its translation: CASSFNRDQPQHF.

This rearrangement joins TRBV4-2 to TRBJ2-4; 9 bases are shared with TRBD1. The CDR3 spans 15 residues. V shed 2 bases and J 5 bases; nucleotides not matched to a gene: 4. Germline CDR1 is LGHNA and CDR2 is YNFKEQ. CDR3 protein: CASSQTTGGENIQYF. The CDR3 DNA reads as TGTGCCAGCAGCCAAACGACAGGGGGTGAAAACATTCAGTACTTC.

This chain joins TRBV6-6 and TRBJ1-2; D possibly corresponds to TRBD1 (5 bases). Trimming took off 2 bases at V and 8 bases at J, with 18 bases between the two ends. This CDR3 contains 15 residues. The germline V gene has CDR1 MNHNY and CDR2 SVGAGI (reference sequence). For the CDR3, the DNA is TGTGCCAGCAGTTACGGGGCAGGAGGGCTCAAAGGCTACACCTTC. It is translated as CASSYGAGGLKGYTF.

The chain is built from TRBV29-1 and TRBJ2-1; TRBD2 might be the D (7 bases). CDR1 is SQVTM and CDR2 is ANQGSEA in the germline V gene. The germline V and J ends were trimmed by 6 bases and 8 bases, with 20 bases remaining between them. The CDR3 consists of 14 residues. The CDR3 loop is CSVWGGPTMDEQFF. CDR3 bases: TGCAGCGTGTGGGGGGGCCCGACTATGGATGAGCAGTTCTTC.

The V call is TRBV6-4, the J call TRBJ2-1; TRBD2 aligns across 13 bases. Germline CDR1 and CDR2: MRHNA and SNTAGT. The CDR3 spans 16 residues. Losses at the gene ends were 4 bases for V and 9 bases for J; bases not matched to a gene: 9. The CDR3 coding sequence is TGTGCCAGCAGTGTAAGGAGGACTAGCGGGGGCGGTGAGCAGTTCTTC. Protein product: CASSVRRTSGGGEQFF.

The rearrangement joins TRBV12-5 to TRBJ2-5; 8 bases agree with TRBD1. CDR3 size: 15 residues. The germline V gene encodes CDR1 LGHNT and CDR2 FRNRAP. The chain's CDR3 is CAHHRETGVQETQYF. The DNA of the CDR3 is TGTGCCCACCACAGAGAGACAGGGGTCCAAGAGACCCAGTACTTC.

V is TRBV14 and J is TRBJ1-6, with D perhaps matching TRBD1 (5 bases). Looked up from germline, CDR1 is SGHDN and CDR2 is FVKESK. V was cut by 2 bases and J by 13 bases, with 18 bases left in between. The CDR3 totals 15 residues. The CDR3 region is CASSQRQPGLNPLHF. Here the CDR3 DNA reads TGTGCCAGCAGCCAACGACAGCCGGGTCTTAATCCCCTCCACTTT.

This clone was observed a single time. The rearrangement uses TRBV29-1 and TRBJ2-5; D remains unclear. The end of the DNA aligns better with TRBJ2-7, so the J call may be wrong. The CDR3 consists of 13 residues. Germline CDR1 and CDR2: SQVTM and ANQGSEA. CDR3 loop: CSVELPVSYEQYF. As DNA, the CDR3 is TGCAGCGTTGAGCTACCGGTCTCCTACGAGCAGTACTTC.

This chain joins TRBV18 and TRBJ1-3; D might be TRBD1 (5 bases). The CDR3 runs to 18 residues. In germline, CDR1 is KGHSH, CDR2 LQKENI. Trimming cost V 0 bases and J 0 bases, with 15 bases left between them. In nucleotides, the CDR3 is TGTGCCAGCTCACCACCGAAAGACAGACGTTACTCTGGAAACACCATATATTTT. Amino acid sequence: CASSPPKDRRYSGNTIYF.

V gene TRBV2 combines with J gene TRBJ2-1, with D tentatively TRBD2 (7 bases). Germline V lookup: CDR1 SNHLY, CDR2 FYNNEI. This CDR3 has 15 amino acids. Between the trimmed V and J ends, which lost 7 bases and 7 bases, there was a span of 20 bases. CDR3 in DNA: TGTGCCAGCACTCTAATGGGGGGGCCAGGGAATGAGCAGTTCTTC. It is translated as CASTLMGGPGNEQFF.